This TCR beta chain was sequenced for a study of tumor and adjacent non-tumor tissue in lung cancer. The wider study: The patients, 10 to 11 men and roughly 5 women, were about 31 to 85 with stage I to III disease.

This clonotype was seen a single time. The antigen is not known. TCRbeta libraries were built with three rounds of nested PCR, modified from ARM-PCR. In TCRdb, the multiplex PCR reads were re-called with MiXCR into one record per CDR3 protein. The sample carries about 44,000 distinct CDR3 sequences, 60% to 70% recorded once. The length of the CDR3 is 13 residues. The germline V gene has CDR1 GTSNPN and CDR2 SVGIG (reference sequence). V lost 5 bases to trimming and J lost 4 bases, with 12 bases between them. Study-wide results and caveats: Tumor TCR diversity, when higher, was linked to shorter survival.

RNA was extracted from bulk tissue without any cell sorting. This non-tumor lung sample came from over 3 cm beyond the tumor edge. The source material was distant non-tumor lung tissue. The sequence derives from a woman aged 40 to 50 with non-small cell lung cancer. The V and J genes are TRBV30 and TRBJ2-1; tentatively, D is TRBD2 (6 bases). CDR3 DNA: TGTGCCTGGGACGGGAGCATTTACAATGAGCAGTTCTTC. Protein sequence: CAWDGSIYNEQFF.